This paragraph reports one T cell receptor (beta chain). Antigen unknown. These data come from a study of cytomegalovirus exposure and HLA in healthy donors. The study, taken as a whole, reports: CMV serostatus was the only recorded immune exposure for donors. Association of 16,951 TCR beta sequences with HLA alleles was found at 0.05 false discovery rate in a later analysis. Association of a missense DCLRE1C variant with TCR beta V- and J-gene trimming was reported in a later analysis.

The primer mix had 60 Vbeta and 13 Jbeta primers. Produced via immunoSEQ multiplex PCR; TCRdb's table is partial and in-frame only. The data hold 150,000 or so clones, with around 84% observed a single time. The germline V and J ends were trimmed by 2 bases and 5 bases, with 10 bases remaining between them. Germline V lookup: CDR1 SGHRS, CDR2 YFSETQ. The CDR3 is 14 amino acids. The rearrangement uses TRBV5-1 and TRBJ1-4; TRBD1 is a possible D gene (6 bases). The sequenced sample consisted of PBMCs. This TCR was sampled from a man aged 50 or older in good health and CMV-seropositive. In DNA, the CDR3 is TGCGCCAGCAGCTTAGGACAGCTAAATGAAAAACTGTTTTTT. This codes for CASSLGQLNEKLFF.